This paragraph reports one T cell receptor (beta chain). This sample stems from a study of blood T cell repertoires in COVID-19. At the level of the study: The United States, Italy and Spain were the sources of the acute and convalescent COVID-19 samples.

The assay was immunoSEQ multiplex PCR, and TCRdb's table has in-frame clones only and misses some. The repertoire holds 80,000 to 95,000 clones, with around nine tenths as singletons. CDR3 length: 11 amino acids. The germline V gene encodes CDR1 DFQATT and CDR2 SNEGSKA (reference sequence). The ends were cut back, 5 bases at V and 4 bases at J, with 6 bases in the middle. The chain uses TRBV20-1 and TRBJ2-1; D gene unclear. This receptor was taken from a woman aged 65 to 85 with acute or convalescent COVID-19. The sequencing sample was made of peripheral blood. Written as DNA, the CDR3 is TGCAGTGCTGAACAGTACAATGAGCAGTTCTTC. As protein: CSAEQYNEQFF.